The following is a T cell receptor beta chain sequence with its context. What it binds is unknown. The sample belongs to a study of blood T cells in healthy people across ages. The authors ran a second PCR of 7 to 11 cycles using a sample-barcoded 5' primer and a J-beta primer mix. At least 3 million CDR3-containing paired-end reads were obtained per sample. TCRdb passed the 5' RACE reads through MiXCR, listing each CDR3 protein once. The repertoire has about 1.5 million distinct CDR3 sequences, approximately 43% of them found once; the top ten carry about 4%. General study results and limits: Fewer expanded clones and more diversity marked long-lived versus aged donors. Without sorted subsets, naive and antigen-experienced compartments could not be conclusively compared. Age advanced and TCR beta diversity per million T cells fell, roughly linearly.

The CDR3 is 17 residues long. With V trimmed by 4 bases and J by 7 bases, 15 bases remained unmatched. Per germline, CDR1 SGHKS and CDR2 YYEKEE (reference sequence). The chain carries TRBV5-5 and TRBJ2-7; 12 bases are a match to TRBD2. Sequencing input: blood. The TCR originated in a woman between 18 and 29 years old in good health. CDR3 nucleotide sequence: TGTGCCAGCAGCATGGGACTAGCGGGTCAGAATCGCAATGAGCAGTACTTC. Residues: CASSMGLAGQNRNEQYF.